This entry concerns a single TCR beta chain. Antigen: not known. V was clipped by 6 bases and J by 1 base, with 16 bases between them. Germline V gives CDR1 MNHEY, CDR2 SVGAGI. The CDR3 spans 15 residues. The data belong to a study of cytomegalovirus exposure and HLA in healthy donors. Study summary: A previous analysis identified 95 million to 130 million unique TCR beta sequences derived from around 180 million T cells. Drawn from HLA-typed donors, tens of millions of unique TCRs were held in an early data release.

General study results and limits: TCR beta sequences numbering under 20,000 were associated with HLA alleles at 0.05 false discovery rate in a later analysis. Previous analysis showed most TCR beta V segments were productive about 87% or about 30% of the time.

Amplification used 60 Vbeta primers and 13 Jbeta primers. TCRdb keeps only in-frame clones here, not all; method: immunoSEQ multiplex PCR. Of 150,000 or so clones listed, around 82% are singletons. Source material: PBMCs. This receptor was taken from a woman between 40 and 55 years old in good health and CMV-seropositive. The rearrangement links TRBV6-5 to TRBJ2-7, with D tentatively TRBD2 (6 bases). CDR3 residues: CASRSPGLASYEQYF. The CDR3 bases are TGTGCCAGCAGATCTCCGGGACTCGCATCCTACGAGCAGTACTTC.